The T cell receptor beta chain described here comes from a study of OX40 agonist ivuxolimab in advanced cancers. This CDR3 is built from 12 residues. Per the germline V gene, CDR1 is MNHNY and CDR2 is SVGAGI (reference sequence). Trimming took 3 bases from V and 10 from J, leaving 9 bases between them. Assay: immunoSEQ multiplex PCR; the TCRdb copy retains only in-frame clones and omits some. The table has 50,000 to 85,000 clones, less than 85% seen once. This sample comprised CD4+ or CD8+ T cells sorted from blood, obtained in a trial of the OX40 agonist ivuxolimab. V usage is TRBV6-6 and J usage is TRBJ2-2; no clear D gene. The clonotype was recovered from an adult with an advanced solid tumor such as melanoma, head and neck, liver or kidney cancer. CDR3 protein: CASSYFGPELFF. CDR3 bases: TGTGCCAGCAGTTATTTTGGTCCGGAGCTGTTTTTT.